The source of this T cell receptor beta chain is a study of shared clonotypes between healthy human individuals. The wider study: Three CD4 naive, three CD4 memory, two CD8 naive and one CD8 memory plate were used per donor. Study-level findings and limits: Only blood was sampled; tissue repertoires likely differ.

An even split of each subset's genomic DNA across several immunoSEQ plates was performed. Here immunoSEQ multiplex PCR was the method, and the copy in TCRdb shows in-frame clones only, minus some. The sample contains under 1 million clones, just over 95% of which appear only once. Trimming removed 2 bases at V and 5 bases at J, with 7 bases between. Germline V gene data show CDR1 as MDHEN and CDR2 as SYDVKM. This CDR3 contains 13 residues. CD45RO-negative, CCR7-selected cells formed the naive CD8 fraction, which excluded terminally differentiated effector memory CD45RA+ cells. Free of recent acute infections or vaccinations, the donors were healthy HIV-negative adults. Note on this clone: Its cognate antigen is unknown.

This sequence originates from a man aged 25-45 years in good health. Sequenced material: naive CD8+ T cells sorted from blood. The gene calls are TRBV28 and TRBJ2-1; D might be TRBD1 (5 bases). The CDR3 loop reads CASSLQGHNEQFF. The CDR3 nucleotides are TGTGCCAGCAGTTTACAGGGTCACAATGAGCAGTTCTTC.